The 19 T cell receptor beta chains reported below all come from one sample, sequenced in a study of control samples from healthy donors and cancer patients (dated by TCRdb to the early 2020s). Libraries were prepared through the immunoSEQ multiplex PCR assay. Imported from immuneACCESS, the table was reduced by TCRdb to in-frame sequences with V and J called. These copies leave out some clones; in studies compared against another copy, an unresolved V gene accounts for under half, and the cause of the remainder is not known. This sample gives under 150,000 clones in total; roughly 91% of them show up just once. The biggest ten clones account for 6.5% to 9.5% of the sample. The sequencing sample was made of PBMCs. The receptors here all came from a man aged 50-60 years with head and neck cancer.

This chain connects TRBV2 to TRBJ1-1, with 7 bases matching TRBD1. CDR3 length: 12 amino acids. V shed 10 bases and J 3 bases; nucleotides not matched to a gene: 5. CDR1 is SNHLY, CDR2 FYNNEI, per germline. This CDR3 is CATTGDYTEAFF. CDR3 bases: TGTGCCACCACAGGGGATTACACTGAAGCTTTCTTT.

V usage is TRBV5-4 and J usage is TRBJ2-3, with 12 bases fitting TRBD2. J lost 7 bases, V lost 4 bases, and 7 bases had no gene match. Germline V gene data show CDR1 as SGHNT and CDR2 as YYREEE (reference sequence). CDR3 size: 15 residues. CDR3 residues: CASSQTSGSFNTQYF. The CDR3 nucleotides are TGTGCCAGCAGCCAGACTAGCGGGAGTTTTAATACGCAGTATTTT.

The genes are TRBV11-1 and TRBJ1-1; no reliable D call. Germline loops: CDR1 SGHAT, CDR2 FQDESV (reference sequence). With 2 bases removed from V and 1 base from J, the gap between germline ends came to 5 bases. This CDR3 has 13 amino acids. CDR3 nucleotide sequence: TGTGCCAGCAGCTTAAGTCGGAACACTGAAGCTTTCTTT. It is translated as CASSLSRNTEAFF.

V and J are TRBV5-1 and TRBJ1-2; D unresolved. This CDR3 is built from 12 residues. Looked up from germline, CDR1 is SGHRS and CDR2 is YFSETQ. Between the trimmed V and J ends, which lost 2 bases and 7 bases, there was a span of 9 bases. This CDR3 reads CASSFNQGGYTF. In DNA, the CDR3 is TGCGCCAGCAGCTTTAATCAAGGTGGCTACACCTTC.

The CDR3 protein is CASSSTATNGNTIYF. As DNA, the CDR3 is TGTGCCAGCAGCTCGACAGCTACGAATGGAAACACCATATATTTT. The chain carries TRBV11-2 and TRBJ1-3; tentatively, D is TRBD1 (5 bases). The V end was cut by 4 bases, the J end by 3 bases, with 13 bases between. This CDR3 contains 15 residues. CDR1 and CDR2 (germline): SGHAT, FQNNGV. Filled out from reference TRBV11-2 and TRBJ1-3, the complete variable domain reads EAGVAQSPRYKIIEKRQSVAFWCNPISGHATLYWYQQILGQGPKLLIQFQNNGVVDDSQLPKDRFSAERLKGVDSTLKIQPAKLEDSAVYLCASSSTATNGNTIYFGEGSWLTVV.

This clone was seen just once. CDR3 in DNA: TGTGCCAGCTGGGGGACAGCTTCCTACGAGCAGTACTTC. This sequence encodes CASWGTASYEQYF. This sequence joins TRBV6-5 and TRBJ2-7, with 7 bases lining up with TRBD1. Germline CDR1 reads MNHEY; CDR2 reads SVGAGI. The CDR3 has 13 amino acids. The trim removed 8 bases at V and 1 base at J, leaving 5 bases unmatched.

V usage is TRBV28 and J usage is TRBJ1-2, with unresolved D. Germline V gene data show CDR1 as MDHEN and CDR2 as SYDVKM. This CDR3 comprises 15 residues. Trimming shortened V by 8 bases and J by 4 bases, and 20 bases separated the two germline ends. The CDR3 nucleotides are TGTGCCAGCTTCCAGCCGACTGGTGATGGCTATGGCTACACCTTC. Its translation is CASFQPTGDGYGYTF.

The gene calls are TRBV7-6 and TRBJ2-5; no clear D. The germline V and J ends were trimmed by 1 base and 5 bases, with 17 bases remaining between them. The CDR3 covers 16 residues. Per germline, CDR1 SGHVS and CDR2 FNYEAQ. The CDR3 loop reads CASSLGATVEGETQYF. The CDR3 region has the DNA TGTGCCAGCAGCTTAGGTGCCACAGTCGAAGGGGAGACCCAGTACTTC.

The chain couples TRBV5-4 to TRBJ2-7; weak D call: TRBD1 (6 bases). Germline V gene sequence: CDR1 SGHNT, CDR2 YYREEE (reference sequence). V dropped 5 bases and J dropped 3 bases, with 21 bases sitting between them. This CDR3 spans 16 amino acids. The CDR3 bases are TGTGCCAGCAGTTTATCCGGCCGACAGGCCTTCTACGAGCAGTACTTC. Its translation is CASSLSGRQAFYEQYF.

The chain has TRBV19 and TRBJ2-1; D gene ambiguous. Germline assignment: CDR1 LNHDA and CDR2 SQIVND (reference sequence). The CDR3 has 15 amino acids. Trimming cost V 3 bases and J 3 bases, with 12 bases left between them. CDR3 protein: CASSIDGRFYNEQFF. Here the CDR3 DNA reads TGTGCCAGTAGTATCGACGGCAGATTCTACAATGAGCAGTTCTTC.

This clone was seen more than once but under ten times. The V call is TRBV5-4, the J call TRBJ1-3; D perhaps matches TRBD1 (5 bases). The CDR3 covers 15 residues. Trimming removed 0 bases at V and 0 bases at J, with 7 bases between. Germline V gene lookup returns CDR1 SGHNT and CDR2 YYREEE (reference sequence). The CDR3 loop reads CASSLGGLSGNTIYF. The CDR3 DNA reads TGTGCCAGCAGCTTGGGGGGCCTCTCTGGAAACACCATATATTTT.

The CDR3 is CATSRVGLAGGNTGELFF. The CDR3 DNA sequence: TGTGCCACCAGCAGAGTCGGACTAGCGGGAGGAAACACCGGGGAGCTGTTTTTT. The chain links TRBV15 to TRBJ2-2; 14 bases line up with TRBD2. After removal of 1 base from V and 2 bases from J, the junction contained 3 bases not matched to a gene. Germline CDR1 reads LNHNV; CDR2 reads YYDKDF (reference sequence). This CDR3 is 18 amino acids long.

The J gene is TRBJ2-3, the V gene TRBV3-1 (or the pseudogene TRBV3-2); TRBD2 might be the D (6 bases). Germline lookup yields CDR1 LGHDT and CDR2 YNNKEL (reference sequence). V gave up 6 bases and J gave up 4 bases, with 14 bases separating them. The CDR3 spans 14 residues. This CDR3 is CASSSRLGADTQYF. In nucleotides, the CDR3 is TGTGCCAGCAGTTCCCGACTAGGCGCAGATACGCAGTATTTT.

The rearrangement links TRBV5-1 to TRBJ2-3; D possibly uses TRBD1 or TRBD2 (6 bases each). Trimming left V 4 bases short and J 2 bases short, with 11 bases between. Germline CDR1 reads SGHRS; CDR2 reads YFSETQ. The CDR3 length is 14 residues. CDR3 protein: CASSTGAYTDTQYF. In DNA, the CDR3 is TGCGCCAGCAGCACGGGGGCTTACACAGATACGCAGTATTTT.

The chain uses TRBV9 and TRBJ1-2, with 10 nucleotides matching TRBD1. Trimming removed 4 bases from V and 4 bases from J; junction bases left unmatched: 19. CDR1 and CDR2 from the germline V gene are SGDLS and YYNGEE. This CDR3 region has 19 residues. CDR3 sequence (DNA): TGTGCCAGCAGCTACTCCGTTGCCGGGACAGGGGCCTTTTTCTATGGCTACACCTTC. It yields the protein CASSYSVAGTGAFFYGYTF. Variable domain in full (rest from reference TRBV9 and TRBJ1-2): DSGVTQTPKHLITATGQRVTLRCSPRSGDLSVYWYQQSLDQGLQFLIQYYNGEERAKGNILERFSAQQFPDLHSELNLSSLELGDSALYFCASSYSVAGTGAFFYGYTFGSGTRLTVV.

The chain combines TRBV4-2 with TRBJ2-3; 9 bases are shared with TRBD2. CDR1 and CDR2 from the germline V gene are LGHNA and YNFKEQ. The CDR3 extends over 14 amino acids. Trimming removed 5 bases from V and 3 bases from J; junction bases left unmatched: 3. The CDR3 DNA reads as TGTGCCAGCAGCTCGCGGGAGGGGACAGATACGCAGTATTTT. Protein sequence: CASSSREGTDTQYF.

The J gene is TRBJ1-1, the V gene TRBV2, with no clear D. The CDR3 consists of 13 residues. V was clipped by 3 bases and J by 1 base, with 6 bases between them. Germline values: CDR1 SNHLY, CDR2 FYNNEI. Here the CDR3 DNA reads TGTGCCAGCAGTGATCAGCCGAACACTGAAGCTTTCTTT. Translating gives CASSDQPNTEAFF.

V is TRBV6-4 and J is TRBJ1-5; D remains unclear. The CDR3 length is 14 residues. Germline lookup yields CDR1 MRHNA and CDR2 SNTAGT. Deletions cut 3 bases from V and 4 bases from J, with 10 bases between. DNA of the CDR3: TGTGCCAGCAGTGAACCGAAGAGAAATCAGCCCCAGCATTTT. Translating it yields CASSEPKRNQPQHF.

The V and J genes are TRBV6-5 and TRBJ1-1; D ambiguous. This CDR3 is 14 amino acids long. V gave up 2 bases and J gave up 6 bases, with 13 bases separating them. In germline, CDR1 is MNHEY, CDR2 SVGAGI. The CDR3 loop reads CASSYDPNTAEAFF. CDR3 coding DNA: TGTGCCAGCAGTTACGACCCGAATACAGCTGAAGCTTTCTTT.